A selection of T cell receptor beta chains follows, all from one sample in a study of T-cell memory formation after mild COVID-19. TCRdb reprocessed the 5' RACE reads with MiXCR, giving one entry per CDR3 protein. The sample has 300,000 to 350,000 distinct CDR3 sequences, roughly 15% seen once. Sequencing used PBMCs or a T cell subset sorted from them (not recorded which). The receptor set was obtained from a man in his late teens or twenties who had mild COVID-19 (a few samples of this study predate the infection). Cell type and time point are not known. Both conserved end residues are part of each CDR3. The D gene is left open where the match is weak. Clone size is given for some rows only: seen once, a few or many times, or a class if the clone is expanded.

d_call j_call clone_size v_call cdr3_aa cdr3_nt
TRBD2 TRBJ2-2 many TRBV7-2 CASSFSGGAVPGELFF TGTGCCAGCAGCTTTAGCGGGGGGGCGGTCCCCGGGGAGCTGTTTTTT
. TRBJ2-3 few TRBV6-2/TRBV6-3 CASIKEGTDTQYF TGTGCCAGCATAAAGGAAGGTACAGATACGCAGTATTTT
. TRBJ1-6 few TRBV3-1 CASSQVEMGDSPLHF TGTGCCAGCAGCCAAGTCGAAATGGGGGATTCACCCCTCCACTTT
TRBD1 TRBJ1-2 few TRBV9 CAIGTAPYGYTF TGTGCCATTGGGACAGCGCCGTATGGCTACACCTTC
. TRBJ2-5 . TRBV4-1 CASSQDRQMRYF TGCGCCAGCAGCCAAGATCGGCAGATGAGGTACTTC
. TRBJ1-2 . TRBV4-1 CASSQGGVGYTF TGCGCCAGCAGCCAAGGGGGCGTCGGCTACACCTTC
TRBD1 TRBJ2-7 . TRBV6-5 CASSYSTGVTYEQYF TGTGCCAGCAGTTACTCGACAGGGGTCACCTACGAGCAGTACTTC
. TRBJ2-5 many TRBV28 CASSSGVYETQYF TGTGCCAGCAGTTCCGGGGTCTATGAGACCCAGTACTTC
TRBD2 TRBJ2-1 many TRBV6-5 CASRYRAGGSNEQFF TGTGCCAGCAGATACAGGGCGGGGGGGTCGAATGAGCAGTTCTTC
. TRBJ2-2 . TRBV9 CASSVTSLAGELFF TGTGCCAGCAGCGTAACCTCCCTCGCCGGGGAGCTGTTTTTT
TRBD1 TRBJ1-1 few TRBV4-3 CASSQDGTGADTEAFF TGCGCCAGCAGCCAAGATGGGACAGGGGCTGACACTGAAGCTTTCTTT
TRBD1 TRBJ2-5 . TRBV5-1 CASSSQGTQETQYF TGCGCCAGCAGCTCACAGGGGACCCAAGAGACCCAGTACTTC
. TRBJ1-2 . TRBV29-1 CSVRLQGPYGYTF TGCAGCGTTAGACTACAGGGACCCTATGGCTACACCTTC
. TRBJ2-2 few TRBV7-3 CASKGGGNTGELFF TGTGCCAGCAAAGGGGGGGGCAACACCGGGGAGCTGTTTTTT
. TRBJ2-3 few TRBV20-1 CSASSLAPSTDTQYF TGCAGTGCTAGTTCTCTAGCGCCCAGCACAGATACGCAGTATTTT
. TRBJ1-1 few TRBV9 CASSVELTEGAEAFF TGTGCCAGCAGCGTCGAGTTGACAGAGGGGGCTGAAGCTTTCTTT
TRBD2 TRBJ2-1 . TRBV24-1 CATSELAGGLLNEQFF TGTGCCACCAGTGAACTAGCGGGGGGGCTCTTAAATGAGCAGTTCTTC
TRBD2 TRBJ2-3 . TRBV11-2 CASSLTLSSGGGTDTQYF TGTGCCAGCAGCTTAACCCTCTCTAGCGGGGGGGGCACAGATACGCAGTATTTT
. TRBJ1-5 . TRBV30 CAWSVEAVYQPQHF TGTGCCTGGAGTGTGGAGGCCGTCTATCAGCCCCAGCATTTT
. TRBJ1-1 . TRBV20-1 CSARKDGEAFF TGCAGTGCTAGAAAGGACGGGGAAGCTTTCTTT
. TRBJ2-3 many TRBV5-1 CASSLPTTDTQYF TGCGCCAGCAGCTTGCCTACTACAGATACGCAGTATTTT
TRBD2 TRBJ2-3 many TRBV7-2 CASSRPAGGSSLGHTQYF TGTGCCAGCAGCCGACCCGCGGGGGGCTCCAGCCTCGGACATACGCAGTATTTT
. TRBJ1-5 . TRBV19 CASSFRQEGQPQHF TGTGCCAGTAGTTTTCGACAGGAGGGACAGCCCCAGCATTTT
TRBD2 TRBJ2-3 . TRBV3-1 CASSQEPGGLEDTQYF TGTGCCAGCAGCCAAGAACCGGGGGGGTTAGAAGATACGCAGTATTTT
. TRBJ1-1 . TRBV3-1 CASSTTSNTEAFF TGTGCCAGCAGCACGACGAGTAACACTGAAGCTTTCTTT
. TRBJ1-5 few TRBV6-2/TRBV6-3 CASSPLGANQPQHF TGTGCCAGCAGTCCCCTGGGGGCTAATCAGCCCCAGCATTTT
. TRBJ2-4 . TRBV5-1 CASSPGWRGREIQYF TGCGCCAGCAGCCCCGGTTGGCGGGGCCGGGAAATTCAGTACTTC
. TRBJ2-5 few TRBV24-1 CATSEPGLVSQTQYF TGTGCCACCAGTGAGCCGGGACTTGTGAGTCAGACCCAGTACTTC
TRBD1 TRBJ1-6 . TRBV12-3/TRBV12-4 CASRPLDRGLSPLHF TGTGCCAGCAGGCCCTTGGACAGGGGGCTTTCACCCCTCCACTTT
. TRBJ1-1 . TRBV7-9 CASRHLRAGVLNTEAFF TGTGCCAGCAGACATTTACGGGCAGGAGTTCTGAACACTGAAGCTTTCTTT
TRBD1 TRBJ2-4 . TRBV19 CASSTTGVGIQYF TGTGCCAGTAGTACGACAGGGGTTGGGATTCAGTACTTC
. TRBJ1-2 . TRBV5-1 CASSLEYGGYGYTF TGCGCCAGCAGCTTGGAGTATGGGGGCTATGGCTACACCTTC
. TRBJ2-6 . TRBV4-2 CASSQVQSGANVLTF TGTGCCAGCAGCCAAGTTCAGTCTGGGGCCAACGTCCTGACTTTC
. TRBJ2-1 many TRBV3-1 CASSYRDEQFF TGTGCCAGCAGCTATAGGGATGAGCAGTTCTTC
. TRBJ2-2 few TRBV29-1 CSVRAQNTGELFF TGCAGCGTGAGGGCCCAGAACACCGGGGAGCTGTTTTTT
. TRBJ1-2 . TRBV7-9 CASSLPRSEGYTF TGTGCCAGCAGCTTACCGCGGTCGGAAGGCTACACCTTC
TRBD1 TRBJ1-6 few TRBV7-2 CASSWDSVNSPLHF TGTGCCAGCAGCTGGGACAGTGTGAACTCACCCCTCCACTTT
. TRBJ1-5 few TRBV18 CASSPRADSNQPQHF TGTGCCAGCTCACCCCGGGCGGATAGCAATCAGCCCCAGCATTTT
TRBD2 TRBJ2-3 many TRBV5-1 CASSPRGGDTQYF TGCGCCAGCAGCCCGCGGGGGGGAGATACGCAGTATTTT
. TRBJ2-4 . TRBV18 CASSPRLEGWGKNIQYF TGTGCCAGCTCACCACGGTTAGAGGGCTGGGGCAAAAACATTCAGTACTTC
. TRBJ2-3 . TRBV25-1 CASSRVPQGTDTQYF TGTGCCAGCAGTCGGGTCCCCCAGGGCACAGATACGCAGTATTTT
. TRBJ1-5 . TRBV10-3 CAISEVRDQPQHF TGTGCCATCAGTGAGGTTCGTGATCAGCCCCAGCATTTT
TRBD1 TRBJ1-5 few TRBV20-1 CSARDGRGDRGSPQHF TGCAGTGCTAGAGATGGGAGAGGGGACAGGGGGTCGCCCCAGCATTTT
. TRBJ1-2 . TRBV5-1 CASSLGIQGYTF TGCGCCAGCAGCTTGGGCATACAAGGCTACACCTTC
. TRBJ1-2 few TRBV5-4 CASSSDGLLNSYYGYTF TGTGCCAGCAGCTCTGACGGGTTACTGAATTCGTATTATGGCTACACCTTC
. TRBJ1-1 few TRBV7-9 CASSLARGWNTEAFF TGTGCCAGCAGCTTAGCCAGAGGTTGGAACACTGAAGCTTTCTTT